Sequencing of this T cell receptor beta chain was carried out in a study of PD-1 blockade in mismatch repair-deficient tumors. TCRdb's copy holds only in-frame clones and misses some; the assay was immunoSEQ multiplex PCR. The sample includes about 15,000 clones, roughly 80% of them seen just once. TCRs were sequenced from a few patients responding to pembrolizumab. The CDR3 spans 15 residues. Per the germline V gene, CDR1 is MDHEN and CDR2 is SYDVKM. Trimming cost V 6 bases and J 7 bases; bases outside gene matches: 12. This receptor was taken from an adult with mismatch repair-deficient cancer. V and J are TRBV28 and TRBJ2-5; 9 bases align to TRBD1. Sequencing used PBMCs, obtained before pembrolizumab treatment. The chain's CDR3 is CASSTDRGAKATQYF. Here the CDR3 DNA reads TGTGCCAGCAGCACTGACAGGGGGGCCAAGGCGACCCAGTACTTC.